Listed here are 2 T cell receptor beta chains from one sample, sequenced in a study of blood T cell repertoires in COVID-19. Assay: immunoSEQ multiplex PCR; the TCRdb copy retains only in-frame clones and omits some. Here the sample spans 300,000 to 350,000 clones, 90% to 95% being singletons. Sequencing was done on a sample of PBMCs or T cells enriched from blood (not recorded which). These TCRs come from a woman aged 30 to 39 who had been exposed to COVID-19.

This chain joins TRBV2 and TRBJ1-2; possible D gene TRBD1, 6 bases. This CDR3 comprises 14 residues. V lost 6 bases and J lost 6, with 17 bases in between. The V gene's germline CDR1 is SNHLY and CDR2 FYNNEI. The CDR3 spells CASRRQVSRNGYTF. CDR3 nucleotides: TGTGCCAGCAGAAGACAGGTTTCACGCAATGGCTACACCTTC.

V gene TRBV19 combines with J gene TRBJ2-2; D possibly corresponds to TRBD1 (5 bases). The germline V gene has CDR1 LNHDA and CDR2 SQIVND (reference sequence). There are 15 residues in the CDR3. V gave up 9 bases and J gave up 2 bases, with 16 bases separating them. The CDR3 protein is CASTPRVPNTGELFF. The DNA for the CDR3 is TGTGCCAGCACCCCCAGGGTCCCTAACACCGGGGAGCTGTTTTTT.